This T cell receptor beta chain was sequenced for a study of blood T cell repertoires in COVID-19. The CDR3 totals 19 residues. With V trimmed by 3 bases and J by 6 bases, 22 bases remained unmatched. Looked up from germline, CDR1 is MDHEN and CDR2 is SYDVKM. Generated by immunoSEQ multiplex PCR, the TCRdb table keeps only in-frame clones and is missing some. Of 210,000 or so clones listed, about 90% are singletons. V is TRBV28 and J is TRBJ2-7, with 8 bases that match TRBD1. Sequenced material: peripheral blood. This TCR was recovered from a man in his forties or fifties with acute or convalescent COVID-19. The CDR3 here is CASSFFGRFRSQGALEQYF. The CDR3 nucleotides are TGTGCCAGCAGTTTTTTTGGGCGATTCAGGAGTCAGGGGGCCCTCGAGCAGTACTTC.